These 29 T cell receptor beta chains came from one sample sequenced in a study of T cell changes during pregnancy in multiple sclerosis. The repertoire was sequenced with immunoSEQ multiplex PCR; TCRdb's copy has only in-frame clones and lacks some. The sample has 35,000 to 40,000 clones, 94% seen once. The sequenced sample was CD4+ T cells from peripheral blood mononuclear cells, obtained in the second trimester of pregnancy. These receptors all stem from a female donor with multiple sclerosis, enrolled in a pregnancy study.

The chain couples TRBV28 to TRBJ1-1; tentatively, D is TRBD1 (6 bases). CDR1 is MDHEN and CDR2 is SYDVKM in the germline V gene. The CDR3 has 13 amino acids. V dropped 7 bases and J dropped 11 bases, with 20 bases sitting between them. The CDR3 region is CASKIPGHPTAFF. The CDR3 nucleotides are TGTGCCAGCAAAATACCGGGACACCCGACCGCTTTCTTT.

This rearrangement joins TRBV5-1 to TRBJ1-1, with 11 bases lining up with TRBD1. The ends lost 0 bases at V and 4 bases at J; junction bases unmatched: 2. This CDR3 has 15 amino acids. Germline V gene data show CDR1 as SGHRS and CDR2 as YFSETQ. The CDR3 loop reads CASSLDGQGATEAFF. The CDR3 DNA reads TGCGCCAGCAGCTTGGACGGACAGGGGGCCACTGAAGCTTTCTTT.

This chain joins TRBV9 and TRBJ2-5, with TRBD1 matching over 11 bases. CDR1 SGDLS and CDR2 YYNGEE come from the germline V gene. This CDR3 region has 16 residues. J was trimmed by 1 base and V by 3 bases; bases with no gene match: 5. This CDR3 reads CASSARDRGGQETQYF. The CDR3 region has the DNA TGTGCCAGCAGCGCCCGGGACAGGGGGGGCCAAGAGACCCAGTACTTC.

V gene TRBV4-3 combines with J gene TRBJ2-7; 10 bases line up with TRBD1. V trimming: 3 bases; J trimming: 5 bases; junction bases outside the gene matches: 7. The CDR3 is 15 residues long. Germline-derived CDR1 and CDR2 are LGHNA and YSLEER. The CDR3 sequence is CASSQTGTGVHEQYF. The CDR3 DNA reads as TGCGCCAGCAGCCAGACCGGGACAGGGGTCCACGAGCAGTACTTC.

The chain recombines TRBV27 with TRBJ2-5; 11 positions agree with TRBD2. This CDR3 is 16 amino acids long. V was pared by 2 bases and J by 4 bases, with 6 bases of the junction left unmatched. Per germline, CDR1 MNHEY and CDR2 SMNVEV (reference sequence). CDR3 nucleotide sequence: TGTGCCAGCAGTTTACTCCTAGCGGGGGGTAGAGAGACCCAGTACTTC. Its translation is CASSLLLAGGRETQYF.

The chain employs TRBV5-1 and TRBJ1-1, with D hard to call. The CDR3 has 15 residues. V was clipped by 0 bases and J by 1 base, with 10 bases between them. The germline V gene encodes CDR1 SGHRS and CDR2 YFSETQ. CDR3 sequence (DNA): TGCGCCAGCAGCTTGGATCCGGGAACGAACACTGAAGCTTTCTTT. As protein: CASSLDPGTNTEAFF.

The rearrangement links TRBV6-1 to TRBJ1-5, with a weak D call TRBD1 (6 bases). The CDR3 loop spans 14 amino acids. Trimming shortened V by 3 bases and J by 6 bases, and 12 bases separated the two germline ends. Germline V gene data show CDR1 as MNHNS and CDR2 as SASEGT. In nucleotides, the CDR3 is TGTGCCAGCAGTGACCGGGACAAGGGTCAGCCCCAGCATTTT. It codes for CASSDRDKGQPQHF.

The CDR3 sequence is CASSFEPEDTQYF. CDR3 DNA: TGTGCCAGCAGCTTCGAGCCTGAGGATACGCAGTATTTT. The chain uses TRBV7-3 and TRBJ2-3; D remains unclear. Germline CDR1 SGHTA, CDR2 FQGTGA. Deletions cut 3 bases from V and 6 bases from J, with 10 bases between. The CDR3 runs 13 residues.

This clone has a single count. The chain has TRBV15 and TRBJ2-5, with 9 positions matching TRBD1. V lost 2 bases to trimming and J lost 2 bases; unmatched junction nucleotides: 9. The CDR3 consists of 17 residues. Germline V gene lookup returns CDR1 LNHNV and CDR2 YYDKDF (reference sequence). CDR3 nucleotides: TGTGCCACCAGCAGACAACAGGGGGCGCGGGTACAAGAGACCCAGTACTTC. Translation gives CATSRQQGARVQETQYF.

V is TRBV5-1 and J is TRBJ2-5; TRBD2 might be the D (5 bases). Germline V CDR1 and CDR2: SGHRS, YFSETQ. The CDR3 is made up of 14 amino acids. Trimming shortened V by 4 bases and J by 2 bases, and 12 bases separated the two germline ends. DNA of the CDR3: TGCGCCAGCAGCCGGGATGGGGTACAAGAGACCCAGTACTTC. Its translation: CASSRDGVQETQYF. The variable domain in full, completed from reference TRBV5-1 and TRBJ2-5, reads KAGVTQTPRYLIKTRGQQVTLSCSPISGHRSVSWYQQTPGQGLQFLFEYFSETQRNKGNFPGRFSGRQFSNSRSEMNVSTLELGDSALYLCASSRDGVQETQYFGPGTRLLVL.

The chain carries TRBV18 and TRBJ1-2; 10 nucleotides align to TRBD1. Germline V gene sequence: CDR1 KGHSH, CDR2 LQKENI. The CDR3 consists of 14 residues. Trimming cost V 3 bases and J 3 bases; bases outside gene matches: 1. The CDR3 reads CASSPGTGDYGYTF. In DNA, the CDR3 is TGTGCCAGCTCACCGGGGACAGGGGACTATGGCTACACCTTC.

The gene calls are TRBV7-8 and TRBJ2-1; the D gene is possibly TRBD2 (6 bases). V lost 4 bases to trimming and J lost 4 bases, with 11 bases between them. This CDR3 comprises 14 residues. Germline CDR1 is SGHVS and CDR2 is FQNEAQ. CDR3 coding DNA: TGTGCCAGCAGCTACCTCCGGGGGTACAATGAGCAGTTCTTC. It translates to CASSYLRGYNEQFF.

The chain recombines TRBV28 with TRBJ2-7; 9 nucleotides agree with TRBD1. V was pared by 2 bases and J by 2 bases, with 7 bases of the junction left unmatched. The CDR3 sequence is 16 residues long. The germline CDR1 and CDR2 sequences are MDHEN and SYDVKM. CDR3 sequence: CASSLPPGQGTYEQYF. The DNA of the CDR3 is TGTGCCAGCAGTTTACCACCGGGACAGGGAACCTACGAGCAGTACTTC.

V gene TRBV2 combines with J gene TRBJ2-5; no definite D call. Germline CDR1 is SNHLY and CDR2 is FYNNEI. This CDR3 comprises 11 residues. The V and J ends lost 9 bases and 5 bases respectively, with 10 bases between them. The CDR3 DNA reads as TGTGCCAGTTCTACTATGGAGACCCAGTACTTC. Its protein is CASSTMETQYF.

The chain employs TRBV6-6 and TRBJ2-7, with a weak D call TRBD1 (5 bases). Germline V lookup: CDR1 MNHNY, CDR2 SVGAGI (reference sequence). V was cut by 8 bases and J by 3 bases, with 14 bases left in between. The CDR3 contains 13 residues. DNA for the CDR3: TGTGCCAGCTGTGTAGGGGCCAGCTACGAGCAGTACTTC. It encodes CASCVGASYEQYF.

The rearrangement uses TRBV4-2 and TRBJ2-3, with TRBD2 matching over 10 bases. The V segment lost 1 base and the J segment 0 bases; nucleotides outside the gene matches: 4. This CDR3 has 17 amino acids. Germline V gene lookup returns CDR1 LGHNA and CDR2 YNFKEQ. The CDR3, as DNA: TGTGCCAGCAGCCAAGCTAGCGGGGGACCTAGCACAGATACGCAGTATTTT. Translating it yields CASSQASGGPSTDTQYF.

The genes are TRBV28 and TRBJ1-5, with no clear D. The ends were cut back, 6 bases at V and 3 bases at J, with 9 bases in the middle. CDR3 length equals 13 residues. Germline CDR1 reads MDHEN; CDR2 reads SYDVKM. CDR3 loop: CASSSGSNQPQHF. The CDR3 region has the DNA TGTGCCAGCAGCTCGGGGTCCAATCAGCCCCAGCATTTT.

The chain recombines TRBV28 with TRBJ2-3; 13 bases map to TRBD2. Per germline, CDR1 MDHEN and CDR2 SYDVKM. The V gene end was trimmed by 0 bases and the J gene end by 2 bases; junction bases not matched to a gene: 5. This CDR3 contains 18 residues. CDR3 residues: CASSLWTSGRRNTDTQYF. In nucleotides, the CDR3 is TGTGCCAGCAGTTTATGGACTAGCGGGAGGAGGAACACAGATACGCAGTATTTT.

The chain joins TRBV5-4 to TRBJ2-1, with D possibly being TRBD1 (6 bases). The CDR3 has 12 amino acids. Germline CDR1 reads SGHNT; CDR2 reads YYREEE (reference sequence). Trimming removed 0 bases from V and 10 bases from J, with 8 bases in between. In DNA form, the CDR3 reads TGTGCCAGCAGCTTGGGAAGGGGGGAGCAGTTCTTC. Translated, it gives CASSLGRGEQFF. Looking up the rest from reference TRBV5-4 and TRBJ2-1 gives the full variable domain: ETGVTQSPTHLIKTRGQQVTLRCSSQSGHNTVSWYQQALGQGPQFIFQYYREEENGRGNFPPRFSGLQFPNYSSELNVNALELDDSALYLCASSLGRGEQFFGPGTRLTVL.

This chain joins TRBV25-1 and TRBJ1-5; perhaps TRBD1 as D (6 bases). Trimming removed 4 bases from V and 0 bases from J, with 7 bases in between. CDR3 length equals 14 residues. Germline lookup yields CDR1 MGHDK and CDR2 SYGVNS. CDR3 in amino acids: CASSVRGSNQPQHF. The CDR3 coding sequence is TGTGCCAGCAGTGTCAGGGGTAGCAATCAGCCCCAGCATTTT.

The V call is TRBV27, the J call TRBJ2-7; 9 bases align to TRBD1. The ends lost 0 bases at V and 5 bases at J; junction bases unmatched: 17. CDR1 and CDR2 (germline): MNHEY, SMNVEV (reference sequence). This CDR3 region has 19 residues. CDR3 loop: CASSLSNNVWGTGYDEQYF. CDR3 coding DNA: TGTGCCAGCAGTTTATCGAATAATGTCTGGGGGACAGGGTATGACGAGCAGTACTTC.

This rearrangement joins TRBV27 to TRBJ2-4; no firm D call. The ends were cut back, 3 bases at V and 4 bases at J, with 7 bases in the middle. The CDR3 runs 13 residues. In germline, CDR1 is MNHEY, CDR2 SMNVEV (reference sequence). The CDR3 sequence: CASSFNRKNIQYF. The CDR3 nucleotides read TGTGCCAGCAGTTTCAACCGGAAAAACATTCAGTACTTC.

A few counts support this clone. This chain connects TRBV19 to TRBJ2-7, with 12 nucleotides matching TRBD1. The CDR3 consists of 15 residues. Looked up from germline, CDR1 is LNHDA and CDR2 is SQIVND (reference sequence). The V gene end was trimmed by 7 bases and the J gene end by 4 bases; junction bases not matched to a gene: 8. This CDR3 reads CASTPGGQGAYEQYF. The CDR3 DNA is TGTGCCAGTACCCCTGGGGGACAGGGGGCGTACGAGCAGTACTTC.

The chain couples TRBV7-9 to TRBJ1-4, with D perhaps matching TRBD1 (6 bases). Germline CDR1 reads SEHNR; CDR2 reads FQNEAQ (reference sequence). This CDR3 contains 14 residues. V shed 1 base and J shed 8 bases, with 11 bases lying between them. CDR3 loop: CASSLVGGDEKLFF. CDR3 nucleotides: TGTGCCAGCAGCTTAGTAGGGGGGGACGAAAAACTGTTTTTT.

V is TRBV6-6 and J is TRBJ2-6; D unclear. V lost 5 bases to trimming and J lost 0 bases, with 8 bases between them. The CDR3 is made up of 15 amino acids. Germline V gene lookup returns CDR1 MNHNY and CDR2 SVGAGI (reference sequence). CDR3 sequence: CASSPDFSGANVLTF. For the CDR3, the DNA is TGTGCCAGCAGTCCCGACTTCTCTGGGGCCAACGTCCTGACTTTC.

The chain is built from TRBV7-2 and TRBJ2-3; 7 positions agree with TRBD2. V lost 4 bases, J lost 4 bases, and 8 bases stayed unmatched. Germline CDR1 is SGHTA and CDR2 is FQGNSA. The CDR3 has 15 residues. CDR3 sequence (DNA): TGTGCCAGCAGCTCTAGCGGTGGTGGGCCAGATACGCAGTATTTT. The encoded protein is CASSSSGGGPDTQYF.

The chain is built from TRBV7-3 and TRBJ2-1; D ambiguous. The CDR3 runs 14 residues. V was pared by 5 bases and J by 0 bases, with 8 bases between. Germline CDR1 SGHTA, CDR2 FQGTGA. The CDR3 DNA follows: TGTGCCAGCAGCCCCGCGAGCTCCTACAATGAGCAGTTCTTC. The encoded protein is CASSPASSYNEQFF.

V is TRBV5-5 and J is TRBJ2-1; 7 bases fit TRBD2. With 0 bases clipped from V and 6 bases from J, the junction kept 6 bases outside the gene matches. This CDR3 is 15 amino acids long. CDR1 is SGHKS, CDR2 YYEKEE, per germline (reference sequence). CDR3 bases: TGTGCCAGCAGCTTGGGACTAGCAGGGACCAATGAGCAGTTCTTC. Translating gives CASSLGLAGTNEQFF.

The rearrangement links TRBV7-7 to TRBJ2-7, with a possible D match to TRBD2 (5 bases). Germline V gene sequence: CDR1 SSHAT, CDR2 FNYEAQ (reference sequence). This CDR3 is built from 13 residues. Trimming cost V 5 bases and J 7 bases, with 15 bases left between them. The CDR3, as DNA: TGTGCCAGCAGCCCCGGACGGTCGGGAGAGCAGTACTTC. This codes for CASSPGRSGEQYF.